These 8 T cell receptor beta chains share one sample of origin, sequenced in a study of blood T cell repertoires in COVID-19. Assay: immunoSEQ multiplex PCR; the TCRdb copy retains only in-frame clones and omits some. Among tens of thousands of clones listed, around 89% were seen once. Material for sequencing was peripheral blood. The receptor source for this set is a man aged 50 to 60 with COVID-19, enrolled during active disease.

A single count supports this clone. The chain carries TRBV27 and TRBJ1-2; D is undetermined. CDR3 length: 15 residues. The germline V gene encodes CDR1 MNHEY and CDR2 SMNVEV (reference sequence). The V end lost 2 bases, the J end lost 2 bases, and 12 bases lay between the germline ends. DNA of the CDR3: TGTGCCAGCAGTTTACCCCCGGAGCCAAACTATGGCTACACCTTC. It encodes CASSLPPEPNYGYTF.

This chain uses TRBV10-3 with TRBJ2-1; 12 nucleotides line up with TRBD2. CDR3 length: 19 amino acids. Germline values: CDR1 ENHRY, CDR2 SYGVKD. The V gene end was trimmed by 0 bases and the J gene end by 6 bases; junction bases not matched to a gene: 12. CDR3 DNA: TGTGCCATCAGTGAGTCGAGTATAACTAGCGGGGGGCAGGGCAATGAGCAGTTCTTC. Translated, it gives CAISESSITSGGQGNEQFF.

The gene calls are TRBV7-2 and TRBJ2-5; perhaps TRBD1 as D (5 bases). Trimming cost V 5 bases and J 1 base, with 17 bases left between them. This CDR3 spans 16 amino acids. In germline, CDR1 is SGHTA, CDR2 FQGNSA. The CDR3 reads CASSPTSQGTQETQYF. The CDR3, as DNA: TGTGCCAGCAGCCCTACCAGTCAGGGTACCCAAGAGACCCAGTACTTC.

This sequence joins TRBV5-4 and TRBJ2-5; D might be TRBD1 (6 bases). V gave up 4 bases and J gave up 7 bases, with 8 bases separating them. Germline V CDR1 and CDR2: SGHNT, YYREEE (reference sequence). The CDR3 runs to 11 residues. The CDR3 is CASSTGRTQYF. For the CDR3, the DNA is TGTGCCAGCAGCACAGGGAGGACCCAGTACTTC.

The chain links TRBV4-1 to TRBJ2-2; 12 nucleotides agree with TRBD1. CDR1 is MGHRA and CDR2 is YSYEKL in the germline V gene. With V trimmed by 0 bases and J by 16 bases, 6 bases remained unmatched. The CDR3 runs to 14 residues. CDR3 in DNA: TGCGCCAGCAGCCAAGAGGGGGGGACAGGGGGCCCGTTTTTT. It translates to CASSQEGGTGGPFF.

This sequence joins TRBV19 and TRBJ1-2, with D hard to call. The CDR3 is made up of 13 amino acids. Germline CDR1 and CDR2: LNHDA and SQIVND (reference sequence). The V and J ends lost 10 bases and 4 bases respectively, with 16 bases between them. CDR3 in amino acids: CATQPAGLYGYTF. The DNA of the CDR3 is TGTGCCACCCAGCCGGCAGGCCTCTATGGCTACACCTTC.

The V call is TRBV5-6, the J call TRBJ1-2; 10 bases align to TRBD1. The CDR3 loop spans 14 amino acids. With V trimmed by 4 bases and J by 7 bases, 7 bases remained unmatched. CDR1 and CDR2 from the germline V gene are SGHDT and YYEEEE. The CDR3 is CASSPGTGVFGYTF. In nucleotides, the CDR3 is TGTGCCAGCAGCCCCGGGACAGGGGTATTTGGCTACACCTTC. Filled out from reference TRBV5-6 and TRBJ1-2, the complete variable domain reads DAGVTQSPTHLIKTRGQQVTLRCSPKSGHDTVSWYQQALGQGPQFIFQYYEEEERQRGNFPDRFSGHQFPNYSSELNVNALLLGDSALYLCASSPGTGVFGYTFGSGTRLTVV.

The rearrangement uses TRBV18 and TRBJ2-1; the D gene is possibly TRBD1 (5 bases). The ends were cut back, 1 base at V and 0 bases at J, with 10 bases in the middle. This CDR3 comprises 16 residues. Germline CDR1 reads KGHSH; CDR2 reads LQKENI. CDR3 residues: CASSPRQQSSYNEQFF. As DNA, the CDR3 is TGTGCCAGCTCACCACGACAGCAGAGCTCCTACAATGAGCAGTTCTTC. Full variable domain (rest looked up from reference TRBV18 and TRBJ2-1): NAGVMQNPRHLVRRRGQEARLRCSPMKGHSHVYWYRQLPEEGLKFMVYLQKENIIDESGMPKERFSAEFPKEGPSILRIQQVVRGDSAAYFCASSPRQQSSYNEQFFGPGTRLTVL.